This TCR beta chain was obtained from a study of blood T cell repertoires in COVID-19. The table came from immunoSEQ multiplex PCR; TCRdb's copy has only in-frame clones and leaves some out. This table holds roughly 130,000 clones, around 80% found once. V was clipped by 5 bases and J by 9 bases; unmatched bases: 12. Germline lookup yields CDR1 SGHTA and CDR2 FQGTGA. This CDR3 spans 15 amino acids. The sequence was obtained from a man aged 65-85 years with acute or convalescent COVID-19. The chain employs TRBV7-3 and TRBJ2-1; the match to TRBD2 covers 8 bases. Sequencing was performed on peripheral blood. The CDR3 region is CASSVGLAAPSEQFF. CDR3 nucleotide sequence: TGTGCCAGCAGCGTAGGACTAGCCGCGCCGAGTGAGCAGTTCTTC.